One sample yielded the 8 T cell receptor beta chains listed below, sequenced in a study of lymphopenia after photon versus proton radiotherapy (dated by TCRdb to the late 2010s). Libraries were prepared through the immunoSEQ multiplex PCR assay. The source is immuneACCESS, and TCRdb retained only in-frame sequences with V and J called. Part of the clones is not carried over; for the studies checked, unresolved V genes explain less than half of this, and the remainder is unexplained. The sample includes 65,000 or so clones, with about 90% observed a single time. The ten largest account for roughly 13% of the sample. The source was peripheral blood, collected from a patient treated with proton-based radiotherapy. The source of these receptors is an elderly man with esophageal cancer.

Worth noting for this clone: One end of the junction does not line up with germline, which may come from a read error. The rearrangement links TRBV14 to TRBJ2-7; D is ambiguous. CDR1 and CDR2 from the germline V gene are SGHDN and FVKESK. This CDR3 comprises 13 residues. The CDR3 here is CASSQGPHYKQYF. The CDR3 nucleotides are TGTGCCAGCAGCCAAGGGCCCCACTACAAGCAGTACTTC.

This sequence joins TRBV27 and TRBJ2-6; D is uncertain. Germline CDR1 MNHEY, CDR2 SMNVEV (reference sequence). This CDR3 spans 14 amino acids. Deletions cut 3 bases from V and 4 bases from J, with 7 bases between. The CDR3 nucleotides are TGTGCCAGCAGTTTGCAAGCCGGGGCCAACGTCCTGACTTTC. It specifies CASSLQAGANVLTF.

The rearrangement links TRBV5-6 to TRBJ1-1; 9 bases fit TRBD1. CDR3 size: 15 residues. Germline loops: CDR1 SGHDT, CDR2 YYEEEE. V lost 2 bases, J lost 5 bases, and 7 bases stayed unmatched. In DNA form, the CDR3 reads TGTGCCAGCAGCTTCTTGGGACAGGGAGAAACTGAAGCTTTCTTT. Amino acids: CASSFLGQGETEAFF.

The chain is built from TRBV2 and TRBJ2-7; D perhaps matches TRBD1 (5 bases). The CDR3 spans 11 residues. V was shortened by 6 bases and J by 6 bases, with 9 bases between the two germline ends. CDR1 and CDR2 (germline): SNHLY, FYNNEI. The CDR3 sequence is CASRVGREQYF. The CDR3 DNA is TGTGCCAGCAGGGTGGGGCGCGAGCAGTACTTC.

This clone was counted a single time. CDR3 amino acids: CASSEEWDQPQHF. CDR3 bases: TGTGCCAGCAGTGAAGAATGGGATCAGCCCCAGCATTTT. The V and J genes are TRBV6-4 and TRBJ1-5; no reliable D call. Germline CDR1 reads MRHNA; CDR2 reads SNTAGT. This CDR3 spans 13 amino acids. Trimming left V 3 bases short and J 5 bases short, with 8 bases between.

The V and J genes are TRBV10-1 and TRBJ2-3; no clear D gene. Looked up from germline, CDR1 is WNHNN and CDR2 is SYGVQD (reference sequence). The CDR3 has 13 amino acids. V was pared by 2 bases and J by 1 base, with 4 bases between. This CDR3 is CASSEDGTDTQYF. In DNA form, the CDR3 reads TGCGCCAGCAGTGAGGATGGCACAGATACGCAGTATTTT.

This clone has just one count. V usage is TRBV7-2 and J usage is TRBJ1-1; the D gene is possibly TRBD1 (5 bases). The CDR3 consists of 16 residues. V was cut by 2 bases and J by 4 bases, with 17 bases left in between. Germline CDR1 reads SGHTA; CDR2 reads FQGNSA. The CDR3 here is CASSLSVGGVGTEAFF. The DNA of the CDR3 is TGTGCCAGCAGCTTATCAGTGGGGGGAGTGGGCACTGAAGCTTTCTTT.

The rearrangement uses TRBV15 and TRBJ2-1, with TRBD2 matching 8 bases. V lost 0 bases and J lost 4; bases outside the gene matches: 14. The V gene's germline CDR1 is LNHNV and CDR2 YYDKDF (reference sequence). The CDR3 covers 19 residues. CDR3 residues: CATSRDLGRAGDSYNEQFF. The CDR3 DNA is TGTGCCACCAGCAGAGATCTGGGACGAGCGGGAGATTCTTACAATGAGCAGTTCTTC.